A single sample gave rise to the 6 T cell receptor beta chains below, sequenced in a study of cytomegalovirus exposure and HLA in healthy donors (dated by TCRdb to 2017 to 2019). Preparation of the library involved the immunoSEQ multiplex PCR assay. For the multiplex PCR, a mixture combining 60 forward primers for TCR Vbeta segments and 13 reverse primers for TCR Jbeta segments was used. TCRdb's version of the immuneACCESS table is confined to in-frame rearrangements and falls short of the full clone set. An unresolved V gene accounts for under half of the shortfall where checked; the remainder is of unknown origin. For this sample there are about 120,000 clones; 74% appear just once. The ten largest clones add up to roughly 10% of the sample. Specimen: PBMCs. The receptors shown here come from a woman between 50 and 59 years old in good health and CMV-seropositive.

The chain joins TRBV27 to TRBJ2-5, with no clear D. The CDR3 loop spans 12 amino acids. The germline V gene encodes CDR1 MNHEY and CDR2 SMNVEV (reference sequence). Trimming cost V 3 bases and J 6 bases, with 8 bases left between them. CDR3 DNA: TGTGCCAGCAGTTTCTTGCGCCAGACCCAGTACTTC. Translating it yields CASSFLRQTQYF.

A few counts support this clone. The genes are TRBV7-9 and TRBJ1-2; no clear D. The V gene's germline CDR1 is SEHNR and CDR2 FQNEAQ (reference sequence). The ends were cut back, 2 bases at V and 3 bases at J, with 13 bases in the middle. CDR3 size: 15 residues. The CDR3 bases are TGTGCCAGCAGCTTAATACGGCTGGGCGACTATGGCTACACCTTC. It yields the protein CASSLIRLGDYGYTF.

V gene TRBV5-1 combines with J gene TRBJ2-3; TRBD1 agrees at 10 bases. V lost 4 bases, J lost 5 bases, and 10 bases stayed unmatched. This CDR3 has 16 residues. Looked up from germline, CDR1 is SGHRS and CDR2 is YFSETQ. In DNA, the CDR3 is TGCGCCAGCAGCACCGGCTACGGACAGGGGGGAGATACGCAGTATTTT. Amino acids: CASSTGYGQGGDTQYF.

The chain combines TRBV21-1 with TRBJ2-7; the table gives TRBD1 as D, unverified against the DNA. TRBV21-1 is a listed pseudogene. CDR3 size: 17 residues. In DNA form, the CDR3 reads TGTGCCAGCAGCAAAACCGGGTTGGAACAGGGAGTTGACGAGCAGTACTTC. Amino acid sequence: CASSKTGLEQGVDEQYF.

V gene TRBV9 combines with J gene TRBJ2-2, with TRBD2 matching 10 bases. Losses at the gene ends were 2 bases for V and 7 bases for J; bases not matched to a gene: 8. The CDR3 contains 16 residues. Germline V gives CDR1 SGDLS, CDR2 YYNGEE. The CDR3 loop is CASSVSSGSWGGELFF. The CDR3 coding sequence is TGTGCCAGCAGCGTGTCTAGCGGGAGCTGGGGCGGGGAGCTGTTTTTT.

The CDR3 coding sequence is TGTGCCAGCTCACCACGACAGGGTGAGGGAAGAGAGCAGTACTTC. Translation gives CASSPRQGEGREQYF. This rearrangement joins TRBV18 to TRBJ2-7; TRBD1 aligns across 7 bases. The germline V gene has CDR1 KGHSH and CDR2 LQKENI. Trimming cost V 1 base and J 7 bases; bases outside gene matches: 10. The length of the CDR3 is 15 residues.